These 4 T cell receptor delta chains were sequenced from one sample in a study of γδ T cells in repeated Plasmodium falciparum infection. Flow sorting of PBMC yielded separate Vgamma9/Vdelta2+ and Vdelta2-negative gammadelta T cell populations for bulk repertoire analysis. TCRdb used CATT to re-call clones from the multiplex PCR reads. The table shows around 46,000 delta-chain clones, with roughly 1.9% occurring only once. Sequencing was carried out using gamma-delta T cells from blood. The receptors here all came from a pool of human donors (malaria-infected and uninfected, not separated).

A few counts support this clone. This sequence is one base from a far larger clone and is likely a read error. Other DNA variants within this sample encode the same CDR3. No J gene was called, and the V gene is TRDV2; TRDD3 is the table's D call and was not checked against the DNA. The CDR3 has 20 amino acids. The V gene's germline CDR1 is GEAIGNYY and CDR2 EKD. CDR3 residues: CACDILLGVPGPWDTRQMFF. The CDR3 bases are TGTGCCTGTGACATTTTACTGGGGGTCCCTGGGCCCTGGGACACCCGACAAATGTTTTTC.

A note on this clone: The protein that TCRdb holds for this DNA derives from a much larger clone and differs from the translated DNA at residue 10, which likely indicates a read error; the protein shown here is translated from the DNA. The chain has TRDV2 and TRDJ1, with a weak D call TRDD3 (6 bases). In the absence of a J gene in TCRdb, the DNA was matched to germline to assign it here. Trimming took 0 bases from V and 4 from J, leaving 35 bases between them. The germline gives CDR1 GEAIGNYY, CDR2 EKD. CDR3 size: 22 residues. DNA of the CDR3: TGTGCCTGTGACACCGTCTTAACTGGGAGATACGCTAAGAAAAAGCATAGCGATAAACTCATCTTT. Protein sequence: CACDTVLTGRYAKKKHSDKLIF.

About this clone itself: Being one base from a much bigger clone, this may be a read error. The DNA is omitted, as the CDR3 cannot be located on it reliably, and the CDR3 follows TCRdb's listing. No call exists for the J gene, whereas the V gene is TRDV3; TRDD3 is taken as the D call from the table, unchecked against the DNA. CDR1 is TVYSNPD and CDR2 is GDNSRS in the germline V gene (reference sequence). Inclusive of both ends, the CDR3 amounts to 14 amino acids. The chain's CDR3 is CAFAVGIRSDKLIF.

This clone was picked up many times. The V and J genes are TRDV2 and TRDJ1; 13 positions agree with TRDD3. The J gene, left out of TCRdb, was set here by checking the DNA against germline. Germline V gives CDR1 GEAIGNYY, CDR2 EKD. V was pared by 0 bases and J by 0 bases, with 6 bases of the junction left unmatched. This CDR3 has 18 residues. The CDR3 sequence is CACDTLVLGDTHTDKLIF. As DNA, the CDR3 is TGTGCCTGTGACACCCTCGTACTGGGGGATACGCACACCGATAAACTCATCTTT.